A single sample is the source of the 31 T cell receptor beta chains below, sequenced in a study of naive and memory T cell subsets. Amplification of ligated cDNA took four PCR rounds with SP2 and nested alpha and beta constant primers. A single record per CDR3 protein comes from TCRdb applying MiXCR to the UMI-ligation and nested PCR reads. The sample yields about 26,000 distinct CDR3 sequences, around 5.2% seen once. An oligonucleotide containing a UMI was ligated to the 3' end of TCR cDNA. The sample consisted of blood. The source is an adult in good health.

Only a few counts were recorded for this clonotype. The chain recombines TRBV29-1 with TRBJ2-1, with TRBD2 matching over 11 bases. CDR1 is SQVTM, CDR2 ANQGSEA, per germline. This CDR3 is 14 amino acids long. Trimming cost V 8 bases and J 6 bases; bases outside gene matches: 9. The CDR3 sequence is CSYTSGGLFNEQFF. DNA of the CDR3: TGCAGCTATACTAGCGGGGGCTTATTCAATGAGCAGTTCTTC.

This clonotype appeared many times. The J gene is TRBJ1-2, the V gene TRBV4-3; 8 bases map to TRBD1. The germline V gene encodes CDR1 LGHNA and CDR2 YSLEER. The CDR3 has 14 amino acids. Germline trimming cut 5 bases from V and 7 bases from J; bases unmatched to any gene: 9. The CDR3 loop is CASSIGQGDSGYTF. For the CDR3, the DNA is TGCGCCAGCAGCATCGGACAGGGTGATTCTGGCTACACCTTC.

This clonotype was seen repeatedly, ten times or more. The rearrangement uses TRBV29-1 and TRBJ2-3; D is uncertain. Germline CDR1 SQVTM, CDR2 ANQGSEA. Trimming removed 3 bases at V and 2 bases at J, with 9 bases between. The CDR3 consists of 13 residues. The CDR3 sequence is CSVEDSLTDTQYF. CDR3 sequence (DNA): TGCAGCGTTGAGGATAGTCTCACAGATACGCAGTATTTT.

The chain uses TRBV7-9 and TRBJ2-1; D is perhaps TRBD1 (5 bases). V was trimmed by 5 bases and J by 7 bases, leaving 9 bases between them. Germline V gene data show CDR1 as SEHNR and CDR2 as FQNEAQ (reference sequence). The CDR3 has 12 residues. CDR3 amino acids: CASSARGNEQFF. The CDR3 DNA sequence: TGTGCCAGCAGCGCAAGGGGTAATGAGCAGTTCTTC.

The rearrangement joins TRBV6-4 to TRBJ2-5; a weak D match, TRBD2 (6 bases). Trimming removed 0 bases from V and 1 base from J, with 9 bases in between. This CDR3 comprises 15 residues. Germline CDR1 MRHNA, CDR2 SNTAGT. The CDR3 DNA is TGTGCCAGCAGTGACTCGCGGGACCTCCAAGAGACCCAGTACTTC. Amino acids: CASSDSRDLQETQYF.

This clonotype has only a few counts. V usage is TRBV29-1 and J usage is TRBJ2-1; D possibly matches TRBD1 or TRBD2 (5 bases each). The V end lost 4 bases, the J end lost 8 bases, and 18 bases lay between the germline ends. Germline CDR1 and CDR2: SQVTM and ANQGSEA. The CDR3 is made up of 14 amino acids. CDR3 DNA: TGCAGCGTTGGTCAGCGAATGGGGACGGATGAGCAGTTCTTC. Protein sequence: CSVGQRMGTDEQFF.

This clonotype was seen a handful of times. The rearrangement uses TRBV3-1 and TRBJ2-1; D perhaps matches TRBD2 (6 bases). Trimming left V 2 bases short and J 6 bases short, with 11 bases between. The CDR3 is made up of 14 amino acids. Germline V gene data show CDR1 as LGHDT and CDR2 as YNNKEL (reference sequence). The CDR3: CASSQPPGANEQFF. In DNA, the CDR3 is TGTGCCAGCAGCCAACCACCGGGAGCCAATGAGCAGTTCTTC.

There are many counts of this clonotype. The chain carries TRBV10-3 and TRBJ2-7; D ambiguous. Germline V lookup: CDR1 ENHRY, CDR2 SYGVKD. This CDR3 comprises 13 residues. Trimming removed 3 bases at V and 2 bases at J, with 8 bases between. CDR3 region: CAISDSATYEQYF. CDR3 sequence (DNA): TGTGCCATCAGTGACAGTGCGACCTACGAGCAGTACTTC.

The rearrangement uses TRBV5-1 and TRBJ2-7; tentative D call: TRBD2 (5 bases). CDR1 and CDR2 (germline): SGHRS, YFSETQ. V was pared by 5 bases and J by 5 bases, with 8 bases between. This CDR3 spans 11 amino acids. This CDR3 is CASSEGNEQYF. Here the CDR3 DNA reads TGCGCCAGCAGTGAGGGCAACGAGCAGTACTTC.

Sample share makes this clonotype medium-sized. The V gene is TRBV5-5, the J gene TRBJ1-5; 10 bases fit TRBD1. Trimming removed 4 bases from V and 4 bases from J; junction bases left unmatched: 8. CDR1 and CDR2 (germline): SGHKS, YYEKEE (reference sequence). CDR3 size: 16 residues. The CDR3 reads CASSPAGTGVNQPQHF. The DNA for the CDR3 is TGTGCCAGCAGCCCGGCGGGGACAGGGGTTAATCAGCCCCAGCATTTT. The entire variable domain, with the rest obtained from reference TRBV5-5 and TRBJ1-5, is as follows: DAGVTQSPTHLIKTRGQQVTLRCSPISGHKSVSWYQQVLGQGPQFIFQYYEKEERGRGNFPDRFSARQFPNYSSELNVNALLLGDSALYLCASSPAGTGVNQPQHFGDGTRLSIL.

The CDR3 nucleotides are TGTGCCAGCAGCTTAGGGTCTAGCCCCGGGGAGCTGTTTTTT. It specifies CASSLGSSPGELFF. The chain couples TRBV7-2 to TRBJ2-2, with D maybe TRBD2 (5 bases). Germline V gives CDR1 SGHTA, CDR2 FQGNSA. The CDR3 is 14 residues long. With 1 base removed from V and 6 bases from J, the gap between germline ends came to 9 bases.

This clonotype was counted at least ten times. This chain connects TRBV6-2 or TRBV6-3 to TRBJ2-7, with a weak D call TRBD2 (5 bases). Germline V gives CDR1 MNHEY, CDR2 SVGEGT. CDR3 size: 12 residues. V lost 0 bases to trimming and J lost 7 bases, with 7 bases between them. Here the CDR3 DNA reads TGTGCCAGCAGTTACTCACGGGGTGAGCAGTACTTC. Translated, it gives CASSYSRGEQYF.

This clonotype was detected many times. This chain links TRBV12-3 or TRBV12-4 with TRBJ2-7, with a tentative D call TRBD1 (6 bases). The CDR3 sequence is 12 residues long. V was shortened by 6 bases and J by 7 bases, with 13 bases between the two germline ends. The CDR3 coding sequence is TGTGCCAGCAGCCCTACTAGGGGGGAGCAGTACTTC. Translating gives CASSPTRGEQYF.

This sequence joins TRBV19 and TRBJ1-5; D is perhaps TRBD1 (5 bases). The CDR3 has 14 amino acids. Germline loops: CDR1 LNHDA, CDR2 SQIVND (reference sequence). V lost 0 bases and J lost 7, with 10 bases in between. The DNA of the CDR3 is TGTGCCAGTAGTATAGACCCAGGGAGACAGCCCCAGCATTTT. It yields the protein CASSIDPGRQPQHF.

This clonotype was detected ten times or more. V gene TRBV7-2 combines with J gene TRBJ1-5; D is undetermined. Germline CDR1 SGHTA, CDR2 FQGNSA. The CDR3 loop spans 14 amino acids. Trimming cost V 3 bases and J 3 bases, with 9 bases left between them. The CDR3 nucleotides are TGTGCCAGCAGCTTCGGAGGACCCAATCAGCCCCAGCATTTT. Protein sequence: CASSFGGPNQPQHF.

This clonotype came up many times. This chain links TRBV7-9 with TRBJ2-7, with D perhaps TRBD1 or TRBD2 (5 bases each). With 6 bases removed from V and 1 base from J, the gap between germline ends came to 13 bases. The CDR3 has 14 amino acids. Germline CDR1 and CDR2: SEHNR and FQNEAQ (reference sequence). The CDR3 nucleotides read TGTGCCAGCAGTTGGACGGGGCGGTCCTACGAGCAGTACTTC. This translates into CASSWTGRSYEQYF.

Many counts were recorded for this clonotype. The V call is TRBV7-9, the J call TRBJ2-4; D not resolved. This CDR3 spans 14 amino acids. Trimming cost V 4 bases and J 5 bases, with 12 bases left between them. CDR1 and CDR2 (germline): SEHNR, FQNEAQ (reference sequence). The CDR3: CASSSGMSQNIQYF. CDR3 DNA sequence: TGTGCCAGCAGCTCAGGAATGTCGCAAAACATTCAGTACTTC.

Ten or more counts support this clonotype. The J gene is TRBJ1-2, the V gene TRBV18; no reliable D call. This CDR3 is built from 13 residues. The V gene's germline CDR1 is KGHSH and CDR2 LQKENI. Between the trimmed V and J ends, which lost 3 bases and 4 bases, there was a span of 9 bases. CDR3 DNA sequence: TGTGCCAGCTCACCCGAGGTTCCCTATGGCTACACCTTC. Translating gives CASSPEVPYGYTF.

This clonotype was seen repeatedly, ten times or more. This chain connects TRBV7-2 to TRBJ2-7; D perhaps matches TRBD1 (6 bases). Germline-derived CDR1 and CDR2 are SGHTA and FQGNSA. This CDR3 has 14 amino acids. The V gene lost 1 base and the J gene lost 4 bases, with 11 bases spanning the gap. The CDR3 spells CASSLVTGPYEQYF. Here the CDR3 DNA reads TGTGCCAGCAGCTTAGTTACAGGGCCGTACGAGCAGTACTTC. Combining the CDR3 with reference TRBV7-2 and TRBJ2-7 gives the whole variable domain GAGVSQSPSNKVTEKGKDVELRCDPISGHTALYWYRQSLGQGLEFLIYFQGNSAPDKSGLPSDRFSAERTGGSVSTLTIQRTQQEDSAVYLCASSLVTGPYEQYFGPGTRLTVT.

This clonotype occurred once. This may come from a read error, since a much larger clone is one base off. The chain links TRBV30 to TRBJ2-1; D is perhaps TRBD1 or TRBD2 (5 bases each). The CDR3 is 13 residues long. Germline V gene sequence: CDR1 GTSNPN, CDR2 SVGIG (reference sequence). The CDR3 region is CALGPHSYNEKFF. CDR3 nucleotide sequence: TGTGCCTTGGGACCCCACTCCTACAATGAGAAGTTCTTC. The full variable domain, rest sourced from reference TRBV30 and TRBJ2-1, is SQTIHQWPATLVQPVGSPLSLECTVEGTSNPNLYWYRQAAGRGLQLLFYSVGIGQISSEVPQNLSASRPQDRQFILSSKKLLLSDSGFYLCALGPHSYNEKFFGPGTRLTVL.

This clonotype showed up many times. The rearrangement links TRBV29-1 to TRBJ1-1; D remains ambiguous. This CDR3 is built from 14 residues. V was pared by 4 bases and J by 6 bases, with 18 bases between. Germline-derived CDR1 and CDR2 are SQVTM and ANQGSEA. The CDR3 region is CSVGGEREDPEAFF. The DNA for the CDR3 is TGCAGCGTTGGGGGAGAGAGGGAGGATCCTGAAGCTTTCTTT.

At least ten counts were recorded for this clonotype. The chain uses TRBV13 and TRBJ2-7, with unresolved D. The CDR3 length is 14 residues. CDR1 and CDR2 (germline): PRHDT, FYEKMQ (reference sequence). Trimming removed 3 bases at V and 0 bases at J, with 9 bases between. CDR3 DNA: TGTGCCAGCAGCTTTGGGGTTAGCTCCTACGAGCAGTACTTC. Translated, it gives CASSFGVSSYEQYF.

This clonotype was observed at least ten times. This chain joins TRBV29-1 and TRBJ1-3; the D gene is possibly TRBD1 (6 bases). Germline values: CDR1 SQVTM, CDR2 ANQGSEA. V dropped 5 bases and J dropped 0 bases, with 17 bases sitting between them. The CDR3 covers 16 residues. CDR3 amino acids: CSVWVAGVASGNTIYF. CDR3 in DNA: TGCAGCGTTTGGGTGGCAGGGGTCGCCTCTGGAAACACCATATATTTT.

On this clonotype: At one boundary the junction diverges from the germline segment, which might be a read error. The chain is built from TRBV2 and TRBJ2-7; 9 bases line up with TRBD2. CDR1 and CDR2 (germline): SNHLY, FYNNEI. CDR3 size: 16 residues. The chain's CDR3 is CTSSARIAGALGEQYF. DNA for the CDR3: TGTACCAGCAGCGCTCGGATAGCGGGGGCCCTGGGAGAGCAGTACTTC.

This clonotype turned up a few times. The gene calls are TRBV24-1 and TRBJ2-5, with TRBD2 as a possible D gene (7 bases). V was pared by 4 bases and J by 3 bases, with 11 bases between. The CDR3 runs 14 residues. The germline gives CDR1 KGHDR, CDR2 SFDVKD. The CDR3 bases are TGTGCCACCAGTGAGGGGGGGGCGGAAGAGACCCAGTACTTC. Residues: CATSEGGAEETQYF.

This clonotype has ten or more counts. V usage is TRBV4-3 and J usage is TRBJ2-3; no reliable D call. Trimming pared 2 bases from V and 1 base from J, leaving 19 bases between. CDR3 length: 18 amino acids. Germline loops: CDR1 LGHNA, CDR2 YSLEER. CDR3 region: CASSQLTKDRGGTDTQYF. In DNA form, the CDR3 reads TGCGCCAGCAGCCAACTAACTAAGGACCGAGGTGGCACAGATACGCAGTATTTT.

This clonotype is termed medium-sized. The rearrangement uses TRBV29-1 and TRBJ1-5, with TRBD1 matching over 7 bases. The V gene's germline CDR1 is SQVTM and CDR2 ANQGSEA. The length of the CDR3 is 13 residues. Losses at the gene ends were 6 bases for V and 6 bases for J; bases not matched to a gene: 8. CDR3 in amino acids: CSVVTGVGQPQHF. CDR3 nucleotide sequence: TGCAGCGTAGTCACAGGGGTGGGTCAGCCCCAGCATTTT.

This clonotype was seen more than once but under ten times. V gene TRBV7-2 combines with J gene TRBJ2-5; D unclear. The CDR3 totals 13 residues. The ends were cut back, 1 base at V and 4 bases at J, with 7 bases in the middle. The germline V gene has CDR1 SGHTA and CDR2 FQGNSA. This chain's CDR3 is CASSLEGGETQYF. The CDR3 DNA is TGTGCCAGCAGCTTAGAAGGCGGAGAGACCCAGTACTTC.

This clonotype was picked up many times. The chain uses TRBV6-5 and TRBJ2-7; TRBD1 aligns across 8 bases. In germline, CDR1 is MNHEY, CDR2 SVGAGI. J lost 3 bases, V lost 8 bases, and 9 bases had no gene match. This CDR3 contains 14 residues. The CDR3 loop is CASGTGTGVYEQYF. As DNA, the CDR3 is TGTGCCAGCGGGACCGGGACAGGCGTCTACGAGCAGTACTTC.

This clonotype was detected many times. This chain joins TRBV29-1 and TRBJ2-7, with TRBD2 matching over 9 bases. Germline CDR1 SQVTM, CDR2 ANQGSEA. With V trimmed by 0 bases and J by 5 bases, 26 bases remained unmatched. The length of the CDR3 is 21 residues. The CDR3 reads CSVEDLRTRLSSAGGPNEQYF. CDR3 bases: TGCAGCGTTGAAGATCTTAGAACCCGTCTCAGTTCGGCGGGAGGGCCCAACGAGCAGTACTTC.

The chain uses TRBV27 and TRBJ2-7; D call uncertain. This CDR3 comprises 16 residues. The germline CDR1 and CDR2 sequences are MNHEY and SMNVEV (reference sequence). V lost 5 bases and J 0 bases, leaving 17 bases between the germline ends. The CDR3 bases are TGTGCCAGCAGTCCGGAGTGGGCAGCCTCCTCCTACGAGCAGTACTTC. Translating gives CASSPEWAASSYEQYF.